Listed below are T cell receptor beta chains from one sample, sequenced in a study of blood T cell repertoires in COVID-19. This table comes from immunoSEQ multiplex PCR, and its TCRdb copy is limited to in-frame clones, with some not included. The sample contains around 210,000 clones, 80% to 90% of which appear only once. The sample taken for sequencing was peripheral blood. The receptors here all came from a human donor in a cohort sampled during active COVID-19. CDR3s leave out the opening cysteine and the closing phenylalanine or tryptophan. The size of a clone is reported for some rows only, either as once, few or many, or as a class for expanded clones.

CDR3aa: AISDQYGYT; len: 9; abundance: NA; v_gene: TRBV10-3
CDR3aa: ASSFTRTGELF; len: 11; abundance: once; v_gene: TRBV5-1
CDR3aa: ASSDSPQPQH; len: 10; abundance: NA; v_gene: TRBV10-2
CDR3aa: ASSPTLAGGPGNEQF; len: 15; abundance: NA; v_gene: TRBV18
CDR3aa: ASRFVQGISGANVLT; len: 15; abundance: NA; v_gene: TRBV28
CDR3aa: ASSSTFGQGGPYGNTEAF; len: 18; abundance: NA; v_gene: TRBV27
CDR3aa: ASSLGRTDTQY; len: 11; abundance: once; v_gene: TRBV11-3
CDR3aa: ASSYQALNYGYT; len: 12; abundance: once; v_gene: TRBV6-5
CDR3aa: ASSPRGNTGELF; len: 12; abundance: many; v_gene: TRBV11-3
CDR3aa: ASSPAPGTLYEQF; len: 13; abundance: NA; v_gene: TRBV5-1
CDR3aa: ASRGLAVSYEQY; len: 12; abundance: once; v_gene: TRBV5-1
CDR3aa: SVDDRFGQF; len: 9; abundance: NA; v_gene: TRBV29-1
CDR3aa: ASSFRYGTSGNIYEQY; len: 16; abundance: NA; v_gene: TRBV11-2
CDR3aa: SVTGSPTYEQY; len: 11; abundance: NA; v_gene: TRBV29-1
CDR3aa: ASSRQGRETQY; len: 11; abundance: NA; v_gene: TRBV5-5
CDR3aa: ASSLTPGGLAGVSEQY; len: 16; abundance: NA; v_gene: TRBV5-6
CDR3aa: ASRVQANYGYT; len: 11; abundance: once; v_gene: TRBV2
CDR3aa: ASSTGTVAQPQH; len: 12; abundance: NA; v_gene: TRBV9
CDR3aa: SVAAGGGGYT; len: 10; abundance: NA; v_gene: TRBV29-1
CDR3aa: ASRADRGTSYGYT; len: 13; abundance: few; v_gene: TRBV2
CDR3aa: ASSQVFLQRDRYEQY; len: 15; abundance: NA; v_gene: TRBV4-1
CDR3aa: ASSSTGLFTEAF; len: 12; abundance: once; v_gene: TRBV6-6
CDR3aa: ASRTGGTRVNEQF; len: 13; abundance: NA; v_gene: TRBV28
CDR3aa: ATGGTGEAGQPQH; len: 13; abundance: NA; v_gene: TRBV24-1
CDR3aa: ASSFTGGRETQY; len: 12; abundance: NA; v_gene: TRBV5-1
CDR3aa: ASSQDTSEWADTQY; len: 14; abundance: NA; v_gene: TRBV3-1/TRBV3-2
CDR3aa: ASRLLRRVEQGSTDTQY; len: 17; abundance: once; v_gene: TRBV7-2
CDR3aa: ASSEWTGDGYT; len: 11; abundance: NA; v_gene: TRBV10-2
CDR3aa: AWRSPGPAYEQY; len: 12; abundance: NA; v_gene: TRBV30
CDR3aa: ASSLLGGAGELF; len: 12; abundance: NA; v_gene: TRBV5-5
CDR3aa: ASSGRVYNEQF; len: 11; abundance: NA; v_gene: TRBV19
CDR3aa: ATSKGQGDAGELF; len: 13; abundance: NA; v_gene: TRBV15
CDR3aa: ASSSGQGAADTQY; len: 13; abundance: NA; v_gene: TRBV11-3
CDR3aa: ASSSSVQGVGGYT; len: 13; abundance: NA; v_gene: TRBV27
CDR3aa: ASLDMASSGNEQF; len: 13; abundance: NA; v_gene: TRBV28
CDR3aa: ASSPPAGPYEQY; len: 12; abundance: NA; v_gene: TRBV3-1/TRBV3-2
CDR3aa: ASASGGGNEKLF; len: 12; abundance: NA; v_gene: TRBV19
CDR3aa: ASSTDRVEY; len: 9; abundance: NA; v_gene: TRBV10-2
CDR3aa: ASSLWEGEQF; len: 10; abundance: once; v_gene: TRBV28
CDR3aa: ASSEALLRQTTNEKLF; len: 16; abundance: NA; v_gene: TRBV2
CDR3aa: ASSLAAGAKNEQF; len: 13; abundance: NA; v_gene: TRBV7-6
CDR3aa: ASSSGQIAKNIQY; len: 13; abundance: NA; v_gene: TRBV28
CDR3aa: ASSSTGGGQETQY; len: 13; abundance: few; v_gene: TRBV5-4
CDR3aa: ASKPGLTNYGYT; len: 12; abundance: NA; v_gene: TRBV28
CDR3aa: ATSRFRGAAYNQPQH; len: 15; abundance: once; v_gene: TRBV15
CDR3aa: ASSRTVRDSPLH; len: 12; abundance: NA; v_gene: TRBV11-2
CDR3aa: ASSLTAGRSEGYT; len: 13; abundance: NA; v_gene: TRBV28
CDR3aa: ASSSKGGQGDYEQY; len: 14; abundance: NA; v_gene: TRBV19
CDR3aa: ASSDRTSGSTDTQY; len: 14; abundance: NA; v_gene: TRBV21-1
CDR3aa: ASSPGTTYEQY; len: 11; abundance: NA; v_gene: TRBV5-6
CDR3aa: ASSPIVGGAEAF; len: 12; abundance: NA; v_gene: TRBV7-9
CDR3aa: ASSIGGTSGVTMTQF; len: 15; abundance: NA; v_gene: TRBV19
CDR3aa: ASKIGGSYNEQF; len: 12; abundance: few; v_gene: TRBV5-1
CDR3aa: ASSYSGRARSYEQY; len: 14; abundance: NA; v_gene: TRBV7-2
CDR3aa: ASSPKRTGIYGYT; len: 13; abundance: NA; v_gene: TRBV6-5